Described below is a single T cell receptor beta chain sequence and its context. Its target is unknown. Time point given: week 35, safety follow-up. One vaccine dose held 300 ug of mutant IDH1 20-mer peptide and came with topical imiquimod. Eight vaccine injections were given to patients in weeks 1, 3, 5, 7, 11, 15, 19 and 23. Donor tumors were new WHO grade 3 or 4 IDH1-mutant, ATRX-lost astrocytomas. The data stem from a study of a mutant IDH1 vaccine in newly diagnosed glioma. Study-level background: Every participant had undergone radiotherapy, temozolomide, or both before, and most underwent both.

The table came from immunoSEQ multiplex PCR; TCRdb's copy has only in-frame clones and leaves some out. The table lists about 55,000 clones, less than 90% of them singletons, with roughly 4% in the top ten. Sequencing was performed on PBMCs, taken from a glioma patient whose treatment included an IDH1 peptide vaccine. This TCR came from a woman aged 18 to 35 with glioma.

The CDR3, as DNA: TGCGCCAGCAGCCAAGCCCCAGCGGGGGGCACCGGGGAGCTGTTTTTT. It is translated as CASSQAPAGGTGELFF. This rearrangement joins TRBV4-3 to TRBJ2-2, with TRBD2 identical over 9 bases. Germline CDR1 LGHNA, CDR2 YSLEER. After removal of 1 base from V and 4 bases from J, the junction contained 4 bases not matched to a gene. This CDR3 is 16 amino acids long.